This T cell receptor beta chain is drawn from a study of cytomegalovirus exposure and HLA in healthy donors. Background on the study: Of all 400 or so donors who were genotyped, roughly 81% belonged to the Caucasian-associated ancestry cluster.

As concerns this clone: Its antigen is unidentified.

The PCR employed 60 Vbeta primers together with 13 Jbeta primers. Original handling: Among the unique TCR beta chains that a later analysis counted, about 84 million in all, about 10 million were shared. Sequencing used immunoSEQ multiplex PCR; TCRdb keeps in-frame clones, though not all of them. From that table come the V and J calls and clone size; the DNA was used to work out D and trimming. The repertoire holds 130,000 to 150,000 clones, around 80% seen once, with about 13% in the top ten. The CDR3 length is 16 residues. CDR1 and CDR2 from the germline V gene are SGDLS and YYNGEE. With 1 base clipped from V and 3 bases from J, the junction kept 6 bases outside the gene matches. Whole-study results and caveats: TCR sequences were mostly rare, though some public TCRs occurred in many donors. Within an earlier analysis, most TCR beta V segments proved productive either about 87% or about 30% of the time.

The TCR comes from a man between 35 and 55 years old in good health and CMV-seropositive. The sequenced sample consisted of PBMCs. The chain combines TRBV9 with TRBJ2-7, with 11 positions matching TRBD1. The CDR3 region is CASSVHPGTGGYEQYF. CDR3 DNA sequence: TGTGCCAGCAGCGTACACCCCGGGACAGGGGGCTACGAGCAGTACTTC. Together with reference TRBV9 and TRBJ2-7, the CDR3 gives the full variable domain: DSGVTQTPKHLITATGQRVTLRCSPRSGDLSVYWYQQSLDQGLQFLIQYYNGEERAKGNILERFSAQQFPDLHSELNLSSLELGDSALYFCASSVHPGTGGYEQYFGPGTRLTVT.